This T cell receptor (beta chain) derives from a study of blood T cells in healthy people across ages. Study-level points and caveats: Naive and antigen-experienced cells could not be conclusively compared, given unsorted PBMCs. Age brought a roughly linear fall in TCR beta diversity measured per million T cells. Naive CD4+ cells and diversity were both higher in long-lived donors than in aged donors.

Then a second PCR, running about 6 to 11 cycles, was carried out with a sample-barcoded 5' primer and a J-beta primer mix. TCRdb called the 5' RACE reads again in MiXCR, with one record for every CDR3 protein. Of about 1.8 million distinct CDR3 sequences listed, less than 50% are singletons. This clonotype was seen a single time. Its matching antigen is unknown. The clonotype was recovered from a woman in her 40s in good health. The sample comprised blood.

CDR3 in DNA: TGTGCCAGTAGTGGCCGCGGGGGCTATGGCTACACCTTC. It specifies CASSGRGGYGYTF. The rearrangement uses TRBV19 and TRBJ1-2; a possible D gene is TRBD1 (5 bases). CDR3 length equals 13 residues. The germline gives CDR1 LNHDA, CDR2 SQIVND (reference sequence). The V and J ends lost 5 bases and 4 bases respectively, with 11 bases between them. The whole variable domain, filled in from reference TRBV19 and TRBJ1-2, reads DGGITQSPKYLFRKEGQNVTLSCEQNLNHDAMYWYRQDPGQGLRLIYYSQIVNDFQKGDIAEGYSVSREKKESFPLTVTSAQKNPTAFYLCASSGRGGYGYTFGSGTRLTVV.